This TCR beta chain appears in the sequencing data of a study of OX40 agonist ivuxolimab in advanced cancers. For the study at large: Each patient was given ivuxolimab into a vein every 2 weeks, at 0.01 to 10 mg/kg.

Measured with immunoSEQ multiplex PCR; TCRdb has only the in-frame clones, and not every one. The sample lists 36,000 or so clones, about 77% occurring once. Study-level results: Among the lowest peripheral clonal expansion occurred in 0.1-3.0 mg/kg partial responders. In the expanded peripheral T cells, antigen specificity was never determined.

As regards this clone: Its antigen remains unidentified.

The specimen was CD4+ or CD8+ T cells sorted from blood, collected in a trial of the OX40 agonist ivuxolimab. This clonotype was sampled from an adult with an advanced solid tumor such as melanoma, head and neck, liver or kidney cancer.

Written as DNA, the CDR3 is TGTGCCAGCAGCGTAGGAAGGGCGGGGGGGTTCCAAGAGACCCAGTACTTC. Its protein is CASSVGRAGGFQETQYF. V gene TRBV9 combines with J gene TRBJ2-5; 9 positions agree with TRBD2. CDR3 length equals 17 residues. The trim removed 0 bases at V and 1 base at J, leaving 7 bases unmatched. Germline V lookup: CDR1 SGDLS, CDR2 YYNGEE.